This TCR beta chain was sequenced for a study of OX40 agonist ivuxolimab in advanced cancers. On the study more broadly: Dose-escalation patients were diagnosed with hepatocellular carcinoma, melanoma, renal cell cancer or head and neck cancer.

The table came from immunoSEQ multiplex PCR; TCRdb's copy has only in-frame clones and leaves some out. The table records about 18,000 clones, around 70% of them present only once. Germline lookup yields CDR1 GTSNPN and CDR2 SVGIG (reference sequence). Trimming removed 0 bases from V and 5 bases from J, with 10 bases in between. This CDR3 is built from 13 residues. The receptor comes from an adult with an advanced solid tumor such as melanoma, head and neck, liver or kidney cancer. The input for sequencing was CD4+ or CD8+ T cells sorted from blood, taken in a trial of the OX40 agonist ivuxolimab. This chain joins TRBV30 and TRBJ1-1; D is perhaps TRBD1 (6 bases). CDR3 nucleotides: TGTGCCTGGAGTGTAGGGGGGGCGACTGAAGCTTTCTTT. Its protein is CAWSVGGATEAFF.